This T cell receptor (beta chain) was sequenced in a study of esophageal squamous cell carcinoma under preoperative chemotherapy. As concerns this clonotype: Compared with germline, one end of the junction differs, possibly owing to a read error.

Sample time point: after preoperative PTX-NDP chemotherapy. TCRdb reprocessed the PCR reads via MiXCR and lists one record per CDR3 protein. This table has 34,000 or so distinct CDR3 sequences, 52% appearing once. CDR3 length: 15 amino acids. CDR1 is SGHVS and CDR2 is FQNEAQ in the germline V gene. The chain carries TRBV7-8 and TRBJ2-3, with 7 bases aligning to TRBD2. TRBJ2-7 matches the DNA end more closely, so the J call is doubtful. The biological material was taken from a patient given preoperative chemotherapy. This receptor was obtained from a human donor with esophageal squamous cell carcinoma. The donor label of this sample is uncertain. The CDR3 region has the DNA TGTGGCAGCGTCTTGGGGGGGGGAGCCACAAACACGCAGTACTTC. Protein product: CGSVLGGGATNTQYF.